This entry describes one T cell receptor (beta chain). The table came from immunoSEQ multiplex PCR; TCRdb's copy has only in-frame clones and leaves some out. The table includes roughly 350,000 clones, about 86% detected once. This sample was included in a study of Ad26.COV2.S vaccination and SARS-CoV-2 variants. Study as a whole: Participant was drawn from the COV1001 Ad26.COV2.S trial arm. The study gave Ad26.COV2.S intramuscularly, once or twice 56 days apart.

The treatment was: 19 received Ad26.COV2.S at low or high dose, single or two shots; 5 received placebo; per-sample allocation not given. Sample collection was performed on day 63 after the first vaccine or placebo injection. The material was peripheral blood, obtained in a trial of Ad26.COV2.S vaccine versus placebo. This sequence was found in a person between 18 and 65 years old who received the Ad26.COV2.S COVID-19 vaccine or a placebo.

The CDR3 region has the DNA TGTGCCAGCAGTGAAGCGCAAGGGAATAACTACGAGCAGTACTTC. It specifies CASSEAQGNNYEQYF. The rearrangement uses TRBV2 and TRBJ2-7; D is uncertain. Trimming removed 0 bases at V and 3 bases at J, with 12 bases between. Germline assignment: CDR1 SNHLY and CDR2 FYNNEI. The CDR3 has 15 amino acids. Filled out from reference TRBV2 and TRBJ2-7, the complete variable domain reads EPEVTQTPSHQVTQMGQEVILRCVPISNHLYFYWYRQILGQKVEFLVSFYNNEISEKSEIFDDQFSVERPDGSNFTLKIRSTKLEDSAMYFCASSEAQGNNYEQYFGPGTRLTVT.